Listed below are T cell receptor beta chains from one sample, sequenced in a study of cytotoxic CD8 clonotypes in ibrutinib-treated CLL. Assay used: immunoSEQ multiplex PCR; TCRdb lists only in-frame clones, some missing. The profile covers under 75,000 clones, with less than 75% appearing a single time and 35% to 55% taken by the ten largest. The specimen was PBMCs, collected after 12 months of ibrutinib treatment. All receptors come from a human donor with chronic lymphocytic leukemia. CDR3s include the opening cysteine and the closing phenylalanine or tryptophan. D genes are given only for firm matches. Clone size appears in some rows only: once, few, many, or a class for an expanded clone.

v_call	d_call	j_call	clone_size	cdr3_aa	cdr3_nt
TRBV5-6	.	TRBJ1-5	.	CASSWQAQGHQPQHF	TGTGCCAGCAGCTGGCAAGCGCAGGGCCATCAGCCCCAGCATTTT
TRBV30	.	TRBJ1-3	.	CAWTRRGRGTTIYF	TGTGCCTGGACCCGGCGGGGCAGGGGAACGACCATATATTTT
TRBV30	TRBD1	TRBJ2-1	.	CAWTLGTGSANEQFF	TGTGCCTGGACCCTCGGGACAGGGTCTGCAAATGAGCAGTTCTTC
TRBV29-1	.	TRBJ2-1	few	CSVPGEQGREFF	TGCAGCGTTCCGGGAGAACAGGGAAGGGAGTTCTTC
TRBV19	.	TRBJ2-7	.	CASSSGLSYEQYF	TGTGCCAGTAGTAGCGGACTCTCCTACGAGCAGTACTTC
TRBV15	TRBD1	TRBJ2-7	.	CATSRELDRGYEQYF	TGTGCCACCAGCAGAGAATTGGACAGGGGTTACGAGCAGTACTTC
TRBV23-1	TRBD1	TRBJ1-5	once	CASGKDRGGNQPQHF	TGCGCCAGCGGAAAGGACAGGGGAGGCAATCAGCCCCAGCATTTT
TRBV28	.	TRBJ1-4	.	CASETGGVGEKLFF	TGTGCCAGCGAAACTGGGGGTGTCGGCGAAAAACTGTTTTTT
TRBV5-4	.	TRBJ2-7	.	CASSLPGPRAYEQYF	TGTGCCAGCAGCTTGCCCGGACCACGAGCCTACGAGCAGTACTTC
TRBV7-2	TRBD2	TRBJ2-5	.	CASSLQLAGAGETQYF	TGTGCCAGCAGCCTACAACTAGCGGGAGCGGGGGAGACCCAGTACTTC
TRBV30	.	TRBJ2-5	.	CAWGGARETQYF	TGTGCCTGGGGGGGGGCTAGGGAGACCCAGTACTTC
TRBV11-2	.	TRBJ2-7	.	CASSSTQGFSYEQYF	TGTGCCAGCAGCTCCACCCAAGGGTTCAGCTACGAGCAGTACTTC
TRBV7-2	.	TRBJ1-1	.	CASSLSQWGQSTEAFF	TGTGCCAGCAGCTTATCCCAATGGGGGCAGAGCACTGAAGCTTTCTTT
TRBV5-6	.	TRBJ2-3	.	CASSPQRRARGDTQYF	TGTGCCAGCAGCCCTCAACGACGGGCGCGGGGAGATACGCAGTATTTT
TRBV7-7	.	TRBJ2-5	.	CASSRDSGETQYF	TGTGCCAGCAGCAGGGATAGTGGGGAGACCCAGTACTTC
TRBV7-6	.	TRBJ1-3	.	CASEDLSGNTIYF	TGTGCCAGTGAAGACCTCTCCGGAAACACCATATATTTT
TRBV7-6	.	TRBJ2-2	.	CASSLGTGVWTGELFF	TGTGCCAGCAGCTTAGGCACGGGGGTGTGGACCGGGGAGCTGTTTTTT
TRBV20-1	.	TRBJ2-7	.	CSARVQIEQYF	TGCAGTGCTAGAGTGCAGATAGAGCAGTACTTC
TRBV6-4	.	TRBJ2-3	.	CASSVSGGGADTQYF	TGTGCCAGCAGTGTCAGCGGAGGAGGGGCAGATACGCAGTATTTT
TRBV19	TRBD1	TRBJ2-7	.	CASSNLAAGTDNSYEQYF	TGTGCCAGTAGTAACCTAGCCGCCGGGACAGACAATTCCTACGAGCAGTACTTC
TRBV29-1	.	TRBJ2-6	few	CSVEETRVFGANVLTF	TGCAGCGTTGAAGAAACGCGGGTCTTTGGGGCCAACGTCCTGACTTTC
TRBV9	.	TRBJ2-5	.	CASSVGPSGETQYF	TGTGCCAGCAGCGTAGGTCCTTCGGGAGAGACCCAGTACTTC
TRBV30	.	TRBJ2-7	.	CAWRGANGYEQYF	TGTGCCTGGAGGGGGGCGAATGGGTACGAGCAGTACTTC
TRBV5-1	TRBD1	TRBJ2-6	.	CASSLGGSSSGANVLTF	TGCGCCAGCAGCTTAGGGGGCAGCAGCTCTGGGGCCAACGTCCTGACTTTC
TRBV10-2	TRBD2	TRBJ2-5	.	CASSGGGAVEETQYF	TGCGCCAGCAGCGGGGGAGGGGCCGTTGAAGAGACCCAGTACTTC
TRBV9	TRBD2	TRBJ2-1	few	CASSVAASGRHSYNEQFF	TGTGCCAGCAGCGTAGCGGCTAGCGGGCGACACTCCTACAATGAGCAGTTCTTC
TRBV7-2	.	TRBJ1-2	few	CASSLAGVLGGYTF	TGTGCCAGCAGCTTAGCCGGGGTGCTGGGTGGCTACACCTTC
TRBV5-1	.	TRBJ1-3	.	CASSPGSGNTIYF	TGCGCCAGCAGCCCGGGGTCTGGAAACACCATATATTTT
TRBV5-4	.	TRBJ1-2	few	CASSLAGLYGYTF	TGTGCCAGCAGCTTAGCGGGGCTATATGGCTACACCTTC
TRBV11-2	.	TRBJ2-2	.	CASNPNQDSANTGELFF	TGTGCCAGCAATCCCAATCAGGACAGCGCGAACACCGGGGAGCTGTTTTTT
TRBV11-3	.	TRBJ2-3	.	CASSLGHTTDTQYF	TGTGCCAGCAGCTTAGGACACACCACAGATACGCAGTATTTT
TRBV28	.	TRBJ2-5	.	CASSGADRAQETQYF	TGTGCCAGCAGCGGGGCGGACAGAGCACAAGAGACCCAGTACTTC
TRBV5-1	TRBD2	TRBJ2-7	.	CASSLESSGRATYEQYF	TGCGCCAGCAGCTTGGAGTCTAGCGGGAGGGCCACCTACGAGCAGTACTTC
TRBV5-1	TRBD2	TRBJ2-5	.	CASSSTSGEQETQYF	TGCGCCAGCAGCTCGACTAGCGGGGAACAAGAGACCCAGTACTTC
TRBV5-8	TRBD1	TRBJ1-5	few	CASSNEGARQPQHF	TGTGCCAGCAGCAATGAGGGGGCGAGACAGCCCCAGCATTTT
TRBV5-1	.	TRBJ1-1	.	CASRKIQGGPEAFF	TGCGCCAGCAGAAAAATTCAGGGTGGGCCTGAAGCTTTCTTT
TRBV19	TRBD1	TRBJ1-5	.	CASSIRTGAQGQPQHF	TGTGCCAGTAGTATCCGCACAGGGGCGCAGGGTCAGCCCCAGCATTTT
TRBV5-1	.	TRBJ1-5	.	CASSLDGSNQPQHF	TGCGCCAGCAGCTTGGACGGTAGCAATCAGCCCCAGCATTTT
TRBV9	TRBD2	TRBJ2-3	once	CASSARLAVTDTQYF	TGTGCCAGCAGCGCCCGACTAGCGGTCACAGATACGCAGTATTTT
TRBV27	TRBD2	TRBJ2-1	.	CASQQTSGRSSYNEQFF	TGTGCCAGCCAACAAACTAGCGGGAGGAGCTCCTACAATGAGCAGTTCTTC
TRBV2	.	TRBJ2-1	few	CASSEGIRLAEQFF	TGTGCCAGCTCGGAGGGCATTCGGTTGGCGGAGCAGTTCTTC
TRBV4-3	.	TRBJ2-3	few	CASSQDRGSPSTDTQYF	TGCGCCAGCAGCCAAGATCGAGGTAGTCCTAGCACAGATACGCAGTATTTT
TRBV28	.	TRBJ1-4	.	CASSSGQTFNEKLFF	TGTGCCAGCAGTTCGGGCCAGACCTTTAATGAAAAACTGTTTTTT
TRBV5-6	.	TRBJ2-1	many	CASSTRTIYNEQFF	TGTGCCAGCAGCACAAGGACTATATACAATGAGCAGTTCTTC
TRBV6-7	.	TRBJ1-1	.	CASSTPPVFF	TGTGCCAGCAGTACCCCTCCGGTTTTCTTT
TRBV9	TRBD2	TRBJ2-1	.	CASSVALRAGESYNEQFF	TGTGCCAGCAGCGTAGCCCTCAGAGCGGGAGAGTCCTACAATGAGCAGTTCTTC
TRBV28	TRBD2	TRBJ2-1	once	CASSLSLAGNTEQFF	TGTGCCAGCAGTTTATCACTAGCGGGAAACACTGAGCAGTTCTTC
TRBV13	TRBD1	TRBJ2-7	.	CASSRHRDSSYEQYF	TGTGCCAGCAGCCGTCACCGGGACAGCTCCTACGAGCAGTACTTC
TRBV27	TRBD2	TRBJ2-7	few	CASSSPGLADYEQYF	TGTGCCAGCAGTTCCCCGGGACTAGCGGACTACGAGCAGTACTTC
TRBV7-2	.	TRBJ2-2	.	CASSPNLGGELFF	TGTGCCAGCAGCCCAAACCTGGGCGGGGAGCTGTTTTTT